The clone carrying this T cell receptor (beta chain) was detected ten times or more. The read terminates 3 residues ahead of where the CDR3 ends, so the germline J gene completes it. These data come from a study of T cell clonality in common variable immunodeficiency. Germline-derived CDR1 and CDR2 are SGDLS and YYNGEE. V was pared by 0 bases and J by 7 bases, with 16 bases between. The length of the CDR3 is 15 residues. Data came from immunoSEQ multiplex PCR; TCRdb stores just in-frame clones and leaves some out. This sample has about 64,000 clones, each found more than once. Sequencing input: peripheral blood mononuclear cells. V is TRBV9 and J is TRBJ1-1, with a weak D call TRBD1 (5 bases). The sequence derives from a person between 18 and 70 years old in good health. CDR3: CASSVGSGAVNEAFF. CDR3 DNA, as far as it was read: TGTGCCAGCAGCGTAGGGTCTGGGGCAGTAAATGAA. Full variable domain (remainder filled in from reference TRBV9 and TRBJ1-1): DSGVTQTPKHLITATGQRVTLRCSPRSGDLSVYWYQQSLDQGLQFLIQYYNGEERAKGNILERFSAQQFPDLHSELNLSSLELGDSALYFCASSVGSGAVNEAFFGQGTRLTVV.